These 27 T cell receptor beta chains originate from one sample sequenced in a study of post-analysis software for immune sequencing data (dated by TCRdb to the mid-2010s). The antigens for these receptors are not known. Libraries came from PCR. For sequencing, an Illumina HiSeq 2500 was employed. To reduce PCR and sequencing biases, unique molecular identifiers were built into the TCR beta cDNA libraries. Using fastp at Q25 and MiXCR, TCRdb reprocessed the public reads and kept productive beta chains. When rows share a CDR3 protein, they turn into one entry using the most common DNA and genes. Within this sample are around 500,000 distinct CDR3 sequences, with around 34% of them counted one time only. About 6% of the sample is in the top ten clones. Overall study results and their limits: Significantly higher frequencies in patients than in controls were found for roughly five TRBV segments, including TRBV5-6, TRBV5-1 and TRBV20-1.

The sequenced sample was blood. These receptors were taken from a girl aged 2-17 years with multiple sclerosis.

This clonotype appeared a few times. The chain recombines TRBV7-2 with TRBJ2-1; weak D call: TRBD2 (5 bases). Between the trimmed V and J ends, which lost 3 bases and 6 bases, there was a span of 9 bases. The germline gives CDR1 SGHTA, CDR2 FQGNSA. This CDR3 region has 13 residues. CDR3: CASSFNSVNEQFF. CDR3 coding DNA: TGTGCCAGCAGCTTTAATAGCGTCAATGAGCAGTTCTTC.

In this sample, this clonotype turned up many times. The gene calls are TRBV5-1 and TRBJ2-1, with a weak D call TRBD2 (6 bases). V was pared by 2 bases and J by 2 bases, with 14 bases between. The CDR3 has 16 residues. The germline V gene has CDR1 SGHRS and CDR2 YFSETQ. The CDR3 bases are TGCGCCAGCAGCTTTGCGGGGCAGAAGACCTACAATGAGCAGTTCTTC. It yields the protein CASSFAGQKTYNEQFF.

The chain employs TRBV5-1 and TRBJ2-7; 11 positions match TRBD1. J gave up 3 bases and V 4 bases, and 6 bases lay outside the gene matches. Germline CDR1 SGHRS, CDR2 YFSETQ. This CDR3 has 15 amino acids. The CDR3 DNA reads as TGCGCCAGCAGCCGACCGGGACAGGGGGTCTACGAGCAGTACTTC. It is translated as CASSRPGQGVYEQYF.

The chain combines TRBV10-3 with TRBJ2-7; D is unclear. The CDR3 covers 13 residues. Trimming cost V 6 bases and J 7 bases, with 16 bases left between them. Germline lookup yields CDR1 ENHRY and CDR2 SYGVKD. DNA for the CDR3: TGTGCCATCAGGGCCGACCGGAGCAATGAGCAGTACTTC. This codes for CAIRADRSNEQYF.

The chain carries TRBV11-2 and TRBJ1-6, with D tentatively TRBD1 (6 bases). V dropped 5 bases and J dropped 4 bases, with 21 bases sitting between them. The CDR3 covers 18 residues. Germline CDR1 SGHAT, CDR2 FQNNGV. The CDR3 spells CASSLGRWGGGYNSPLHF. CDR3 nucleotides: TGTGCCAGCAGCCTTGGAAGATGGGGAGGGGGATATAATTCACCCCTCCACTTT.

The chain recombines TRBV11-2 with TRBJ2-3, with D hard to call. Germline CDR1 is SGHAT and CDR2 is FQNNGV. This CDR3 is 15 amino acids long. V lost 5 bases to trimming and J lost 2 bases, with 14 bases between them. Written as DNA, the CDR3 is TGTGCCAGCAGCCTTCCTTCTCGGCCCACAGATACGCAGTATTTT. Translation: CASSLPSRPTDTQYF.

The table lists this clonotype with a few counts. The chain couples TRBV10-3 to TRBJ1-2; maybe TRBD1 (6 bases). The germline V gene has CDR1 ENHRY and CDR2 SYGVKD. The CDR3 sequence is 14 residues long. With 4 bases removed from V and 6 bases from J, the gap between germline ends came to 15 bases. CDR3 amino acids: CAISGGRGEDGYTF. The DNA for the CDR3 is TGTGCCATCAGTGGGGGCAGGGGAGAAGATGGCTACACCTTC.

This clonotype was seen repeatedly, ten times or more. The gene calls are TRBV10-3 and TRBJ2-5, with D unclear. CDR1 and CDR2 (germline): ENHRY, SYGVKD. The CDR3 contains 14 residues. Trimming cost V 6 bases and J 4 bases, with 15 bases left between them. CDR3 region: CAIRAPGTRETQYF. DNA for the CDR3: TGTGCCATCAGAGCTCCAGGCACGCGAGAGACCCAGTACTTC.

The CDR3 is CSVEPNRRGGHGEKLFF. The CDR3 bases are TGCAGCGTCGAACCCAACCGTAGAGGGGGCCATGGGGAAAAACTGTTTTTT. The chain carries TRBV29-1 and TRBJ1-4; 7 bases are shared with TRBD1. In germline, CDR1 is SQVTM, CDR2 ANQGSEA. V gave up 6 bases and J gave up 8 bases; unmatched junction bases: 21. The CDR3 consists of 17 residues.

This clonotype was detected only a few times. The chain is built from TRBV6-5 and TRBJ2-3, with D unresolved. V was pared by 2 bases and J by 4 bases, with 10 bases between. The CDR3 length is 14 residues. Germline V gene data show CDR1 as MNHEY and CDR2 as SVGAGI. The CDR3 nucleotides read TGTGCCAGCAGTTACGTCGGCTATTCAGATACGCAGTATTTT. Translated: CASSYVGYSDTQYF.

The chain couples TRBV9 to TRBJ2-5, with TRBD2 as a possible D gene (5 bases). The germline CDR1 and CDR2 sequences are SGDLS and YYNGEE. CDR3 length equals 12 residues. The V and J ends lost 4 bases and 13 bases respectively, with 17 bases between them. CDR3 coding DNA: TGTGCCAGCAGCCCCCTGATCGGGGAGCGGTACTTC. Translation: CASSPLIGERYF.

This clonotype was recorded a few times. The rearrangement links TRBV11-2 to TRBJ2-5; the D gene is possibly TRBD2 (6 bases). This CDR3 region has 14 residues. Trimming stripped 5 bases from V and 2 bases from J, with 12 bases between. Per germline, CDR1 SGHAT and CDR2 FQNNGV. CDR3 sequence: CASSQTGLQETQYF. For the CDR3, the DNA is TGTGCCAGCAGCCAAACGGGACTGCAAGAGACCCAGTACTTC.

There are a few counts of this clonotype. The chain has TRBV7-9 and TRBJ1-1, with D possibly matching TRBD1 (6 bases). Germline CDR1 and CDR2: SEHNR and FQNEAQ (reference sequence). CDR3 length: 13 amino acids. Trimming took 4 bases from V and 4 from J, leaving 10 bases between them. The CDR3 reads CASSSAGATEAFF. The DNA of the CDR3 is TGTGCCAGCAGCTCCGCAGGGGCCACTGAAGCTTTCTTT.

Only one count was recorded for this clonotype. The chain recombines TRBV5-1 with TRBJ2-2, with a possible D match to TRBD1 (5 bases). Germline V gene sequence: CDR1 SGHRS, CDR2 YFSETQ. This CDR3 region has 14 residues. V lost 4 bases, J lost 1 base, and 8 bases lay in between. Here the CDR3 reads CASSNQGNTGELFF. The CDR3 coding sequence is TGCGCCAGCAGCAACCAGGGGAACACCGGGGAGCTGTTTTTT.

In its sample, this clonotype was seen once. A junction boundary mismatches the germline segment, possibly from a read error. The chain has TRBV4-1 and TRBJ2-5; the D gene is possibly TRBD1 (5 bases). CDR3 size: 18 residues. Germline CDR1 reads MGHRA; CDR2 reads YSYEKL. CDR3 residues: CASSQGPLKGAPNNEQYF. The CDR3 DNA reads as TGTGCCAGCAGCCAAGGTCCTTTAAAAGGGGCCCCCAACAATGAGCAGTACTTC.

In its sample, this clonotype was seen a few times. The chain combines TRBV7-2 with TRBJ2-3, with TRBD2 identical over 15 bases. Trimming took 3 bases from V and 5 from J; bases not matched to a gene: 9. Germline V gene sequence: CDR1 SGHTA, CDR2 FQGNSA. The CDR3 consists of 18 residues. The CDR3 loop is CASSLGTSGGPRVDTQYF. Written as DNA, the CDR3 is TGTGCCAGCAGCTTGGGGACTAGCGGGGGGCCCAGAGTAGATACGCAGTATTTT.

This clonotype was observed a few times. The rearrangement links TRBV20-1 to TRBJ2-7; D is unresolved. This CDR3 is built from 12 residues. Trimming cost V 1 base and J 8 bases, with 12 bases left between them. CDR1 and CDR2 (germline): DFQATT, SNEGSKA (reference sequence). The CDR3 DNA sequence: TGCAGTGCTAGAGGAACAGAAATCCAGCAGTACTTC. Amino acid sequence: CSARGTEIQQYF.

The chain couples TRBV19 to TRBJ1-1, with no clear D. This CDR3 has 13 residues. Trimming removed 6 bases at V and 5 bases at J, with 13 bases between. The V gene's germline CDR1 is LNHDA and CDR2 SQIVND (reference sequence). This CDR3 is CASRSLTETEAFF. The CDR3 bases are TGTGCCAGTAGGAGCCTCACGGAAACTGAAGCTTTCTTT.

This clonotype was detected only a few times. V is TRBV5-5 and J is TRBJ2-7; TRBD1 matches 8 bases. V lost 2 bases, J lost 1 base, and 11 bases stayed unmatched. CDR1 and CDR2 from the germline V gene are SGHKS and YYEKEE (reference sequence). This CDR3 is built from 17 residues. CDR3 sequence: CASSLRWSGQGSYEQYF. The DNA of the CDR3 is TGTGCCAGCAGCTTACGATGGAGTGGACAGGGTTCCTACGAGCAGTACTTC.

The chain uses TRBV12-3 or TRBV12-4 and TRBJ1-2; 8 bases are shared with TRBD1. This CDR3 contains 15 residues. V lost 6 bases, J lost 4 bases, and 10 bases stayed unmatched. CDR3: CASSIGQGGTYGYTF. CDR3 sequence (DNA): TGTGCCAGCAGCATCGGACAGGGAGGCACCTATGGCTACACCTTC.

This clonotype came up a few times. The CDR3 DNA reads as TGTGCCAGCAGCCAAGACGAGGACGAGCAGTACTTC. Amino acid sequence: CASSQDEDEQYF. V and J are TRBV3-1 and TRBJ2-7; D gene unclear. The CDR3 contains 12 residues. Germline-derived CDR1 and CDR2 are LGHDT and YNNKEL (reference sequence). Between the trimmed V and J ends, which lost 0 bases and 5 bases, there was a span of 5 bases.

This clonotype has more than one count but fewer than ten. The rearrangement uses TRBV15 and TRBJ2-3; no clear D. Trimming removed 0 bases at V and 3 bases at J, with 4 bases between. Looked up from germline, CDR1 is LNHNV and CDR2 is YYDKDF (reference sequence). CDR3 length: 13 amino acids. CDR3 amino acids: CATSRDRTDTQYF. The CDR3, as DNA: TGTGCCACCAGCAGAGATAGGACAGATACGCAGTATTTT.

This clonotype occurred a few times. This chain connects TRBV14 to TRBJ2-7; either TRBD1 or TRBD2 may supply D (5 bases each). Germline lookup yields CDR1 SGHDN and CDR2 FVKESK. The CDR3 consists of 14 residues. V was pared by 1 base and J by 4 bases, with 11 bases between. The CDR3 loop reads CASSQAGGGYEQYF. DNA of the CDR3: TGTGCCAGCAGCCAAGCCGGTGGGGGTTACGAGCAGTACTTC.

This clonotype was picked up many times. The germline gene is not matched at one end of the junction; a read error may be the cause. The chain uses TRBV18 and TRBJ2-3; D unclear. Germline CDR1 and CDR2: KGHSH and LQKENI. This CDR3 comprises 13 residues. CDR3 DNA: TGCGCCAGCAGCCCCCCCAGCACAGATACGCAGTATTTT. It is translated as CASSPPSTDTQYF.

The chain joins TRBV6-6 to TRBJ1-6; TRBD1 might be the D (5 bases). Germline V gene lookup returns CDR1 MNHNY and CDR2 SVGAGI (reference sequence). The CDR3 is 15 residues long. Deletions cut 7 bases from V and 8 bases from J, with 18 bases between. The CDR3 coding sequence is TGTGCCAGCACCGCCACGGGACTTATCGATTCACCCCTCCACTTT. Encoded protein: CASTATGLIDSPLHF.

The chain has TRBV6-5 and TRBJ2-1; 9 bases are a match to TRBD1. CDR1 is MNHEY and CDR2 is SVGAGI in the germline V gene. V lost 2 bases to trimming and J lost 5 bases; unmatched junction nucleotides: 7. This CDR3 is 16 amino acids long. CDR3 in amino acids: CASSYIGTGHNNEQFF. DNA of the CDR3: TGTGCCAGCAGTTACATTGGGACAGGGCATAACAATGAGCAGTTCTTC.

This clonotype appeared a few times. The chain couples TRBV14 to TRBJ2-1; no clear D. Germline assignment: CDR1 SGHDN and CDR2 FVKESK. The CDR3 contains 15 residues. V dropped 3 bases and J dropped 1 base, with 10 bases sitting between them. The CDR3 is CASSQLMGSYNEQFF. CDR3 bases: TGTGCCAGCAGCCAGTTGATGGGGTCCTACAATGAGCAGTTCTTC.